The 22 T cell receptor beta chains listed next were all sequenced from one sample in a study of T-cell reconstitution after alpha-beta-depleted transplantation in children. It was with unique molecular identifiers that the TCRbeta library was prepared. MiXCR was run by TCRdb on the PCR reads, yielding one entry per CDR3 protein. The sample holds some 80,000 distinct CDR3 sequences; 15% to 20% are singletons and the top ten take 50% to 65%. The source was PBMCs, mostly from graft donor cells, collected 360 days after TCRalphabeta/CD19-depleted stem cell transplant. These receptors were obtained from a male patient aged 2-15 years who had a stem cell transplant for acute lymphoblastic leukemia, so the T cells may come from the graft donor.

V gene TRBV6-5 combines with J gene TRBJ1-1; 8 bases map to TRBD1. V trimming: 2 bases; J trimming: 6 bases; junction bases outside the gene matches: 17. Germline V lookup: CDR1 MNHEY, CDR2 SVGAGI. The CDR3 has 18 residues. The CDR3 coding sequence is TGTGCCAGCAGTTACGGGCAGGGGGCGTCCATACTGAGCGCTGAAGCTTTCTTT. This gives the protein CASSYGQGASILSAEAFF.

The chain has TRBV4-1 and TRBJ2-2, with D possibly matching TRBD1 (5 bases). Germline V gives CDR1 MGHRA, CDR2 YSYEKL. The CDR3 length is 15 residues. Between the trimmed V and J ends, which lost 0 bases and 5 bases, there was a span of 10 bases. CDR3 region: CASSQEGLVTGELFF. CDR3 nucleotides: TGCGCCAGCAGCCAAGAGGGGCTAGTAACCGGGGAGCTGTTTTTT.

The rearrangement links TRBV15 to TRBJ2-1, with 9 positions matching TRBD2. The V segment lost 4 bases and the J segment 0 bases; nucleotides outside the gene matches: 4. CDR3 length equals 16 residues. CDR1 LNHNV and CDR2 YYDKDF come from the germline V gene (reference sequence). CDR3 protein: CATSNPSGNSYNEQFF. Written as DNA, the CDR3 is TGTGCCACCAGCAATCCTAGCGGGAACTCCTACAATGAGCAGTTCTTC.

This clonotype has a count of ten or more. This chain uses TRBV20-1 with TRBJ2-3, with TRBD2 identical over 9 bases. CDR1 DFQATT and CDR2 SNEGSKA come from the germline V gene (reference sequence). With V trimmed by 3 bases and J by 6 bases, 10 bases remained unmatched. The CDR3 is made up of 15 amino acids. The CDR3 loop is CSASPGTSPEDTQYF. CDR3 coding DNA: TGCAGTGCTAGTCCCGGGACTAGCCCGGAGGATACGCAGTATTTT.

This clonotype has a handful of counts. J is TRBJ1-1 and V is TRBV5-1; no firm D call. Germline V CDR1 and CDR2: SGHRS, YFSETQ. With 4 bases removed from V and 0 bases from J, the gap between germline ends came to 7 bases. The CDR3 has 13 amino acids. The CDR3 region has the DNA TGCGCCAGCAGCACGGCCATGAACACTGAAGCTTTCTTT. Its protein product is CASSTAMNTEAFF.

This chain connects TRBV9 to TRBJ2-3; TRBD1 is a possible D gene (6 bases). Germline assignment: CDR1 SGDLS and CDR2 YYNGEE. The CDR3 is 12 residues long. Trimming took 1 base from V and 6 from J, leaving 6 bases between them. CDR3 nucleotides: TGTGCCAGCAGCGTAAGGGGGGATACGCAGTATTTT. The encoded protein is CASSVRGDTQYF. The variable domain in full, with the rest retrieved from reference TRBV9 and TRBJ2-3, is DSGVTQTPKHLITATGQRVTLRCSPRSGDLSVYWYQQSLDQGLQFLIQYYNGEERAKGNILERFSAQQFPDLHSELNLSSLELGDSALYFCASSVRGDTQYFGPGTRLTVL.

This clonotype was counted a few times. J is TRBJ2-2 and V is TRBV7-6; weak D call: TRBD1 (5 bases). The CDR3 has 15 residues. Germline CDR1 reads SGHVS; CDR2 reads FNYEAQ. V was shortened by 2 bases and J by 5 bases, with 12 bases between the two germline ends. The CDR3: CASSLSQGWTGELFF. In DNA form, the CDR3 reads TGTGCCAGCAGCTTATCCCAGGGTTGGACCGGGGAGCTGTTTTTT.

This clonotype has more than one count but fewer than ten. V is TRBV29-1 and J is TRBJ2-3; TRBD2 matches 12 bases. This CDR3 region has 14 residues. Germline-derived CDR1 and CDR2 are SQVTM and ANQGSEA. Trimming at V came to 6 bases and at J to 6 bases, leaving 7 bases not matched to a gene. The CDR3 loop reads CSVQLAGGPDTQYF. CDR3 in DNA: TGCAGCGTCCAGCTAGCGGGAGGGCCCGATACGCAGTATTTT.

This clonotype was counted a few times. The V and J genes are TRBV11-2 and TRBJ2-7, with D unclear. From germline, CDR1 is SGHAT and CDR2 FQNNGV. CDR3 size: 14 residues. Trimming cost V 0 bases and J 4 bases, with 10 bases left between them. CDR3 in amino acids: CASSLEVTSYEQYF. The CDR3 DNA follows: TGTGCCAGCAGCTTAGAAGTAACCAGTTACGAGCAGTACTTC.

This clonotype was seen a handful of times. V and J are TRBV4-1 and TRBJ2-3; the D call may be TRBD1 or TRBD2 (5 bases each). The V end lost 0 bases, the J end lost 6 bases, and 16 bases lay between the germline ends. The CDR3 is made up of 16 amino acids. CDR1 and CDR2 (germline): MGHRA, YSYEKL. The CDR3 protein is CASSQDGTARSDTQYF. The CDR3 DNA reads TGCGCCAGCAGCCAAGATGGGACCGCTCGCTCGGATACGCAGTATTTT.

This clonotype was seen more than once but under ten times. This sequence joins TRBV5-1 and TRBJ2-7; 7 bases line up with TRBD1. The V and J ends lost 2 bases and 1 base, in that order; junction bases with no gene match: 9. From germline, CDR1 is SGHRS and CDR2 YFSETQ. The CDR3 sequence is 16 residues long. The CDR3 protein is CASSLPGTAFSYEQYF. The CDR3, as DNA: TGCGCCAGCAGCTTACCCGGGACAGCGTTTTCCTACGAGCAGTACTTC.

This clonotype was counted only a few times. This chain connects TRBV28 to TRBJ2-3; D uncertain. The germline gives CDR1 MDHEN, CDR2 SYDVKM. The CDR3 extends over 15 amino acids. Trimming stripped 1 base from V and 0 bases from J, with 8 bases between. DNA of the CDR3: TGTGCCAGCAGTTTATTGAGAGATAGCACAGATACGCAGTATTTT. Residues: CASSLLRDSTDTQYF.

CDR3 sequence (DNA): TGTGCCAGCCAACGGACAGGGCCCTCCAGACAGTTCTTC. Translated, it gives CASQRTGPSRQFF. V and J are TRBV24-1 and TRBJ2-1; 8 nucleotides align to TRBD1. Losses at the gene ends were 11 bases for V and 13 bases for J; bases not matched to a gene: 15. The V gene's germline CDR1 is KGHDR and CDR2 SFDVKD. CDR3 length equals 13 residues.

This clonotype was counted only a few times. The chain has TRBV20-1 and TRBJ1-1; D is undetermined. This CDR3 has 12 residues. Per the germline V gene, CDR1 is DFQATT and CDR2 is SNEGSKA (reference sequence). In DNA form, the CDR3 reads TGCAGCCCGAGACACCGGAACACTGAAGCTTTCTTT. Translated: CSPRHRNTEAFF.

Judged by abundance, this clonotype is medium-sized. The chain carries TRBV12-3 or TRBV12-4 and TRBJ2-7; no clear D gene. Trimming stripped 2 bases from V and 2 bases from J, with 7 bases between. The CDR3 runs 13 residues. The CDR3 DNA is TGTGCCAGCAGTTTACTTTCCCCCTACGAGCAGTACTTC. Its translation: CASSLLSPYEQYF.

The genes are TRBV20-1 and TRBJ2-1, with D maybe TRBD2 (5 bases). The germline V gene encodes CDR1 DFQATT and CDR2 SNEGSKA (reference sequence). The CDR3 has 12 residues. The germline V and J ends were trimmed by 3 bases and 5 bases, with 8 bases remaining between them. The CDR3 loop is CSASLAHNEQFF. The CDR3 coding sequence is TGCAGTGCTAGTCTAGCCCACAATGAGCAGTTCTTC.

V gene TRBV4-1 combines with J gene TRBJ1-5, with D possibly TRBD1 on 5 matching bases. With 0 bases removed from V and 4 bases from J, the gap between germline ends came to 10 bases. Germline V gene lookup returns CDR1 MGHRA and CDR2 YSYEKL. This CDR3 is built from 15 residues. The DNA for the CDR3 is TGCGCCAGCAGCCAAGATGGGTGGGGGAATCAGCCCCAGCATTTT. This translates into CASSQDGWGNQPQHF.

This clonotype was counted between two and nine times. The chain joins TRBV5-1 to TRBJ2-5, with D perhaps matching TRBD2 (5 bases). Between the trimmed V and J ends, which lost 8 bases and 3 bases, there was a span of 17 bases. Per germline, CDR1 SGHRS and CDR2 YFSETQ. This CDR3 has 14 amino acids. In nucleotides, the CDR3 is TGCGCCAGTTCCCTGATCCGGGGTGAAGAGACCCAGTACTTC. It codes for CASSLIRGEETQYF.

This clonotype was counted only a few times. The CDR3 region has the DNA TGTGCCAGCAGCTTCTCCGGGGGCTACACTGAAGCTTTCTTT. Residues: CASSFSGGYTEAFF. The V and J genes are TRBV7-9 and TRBJ1-1; maybe TRBD1 (6 bases). V lost 3 bases to trimming and J lost 3 bases, with 11 bases between them. The germline V gene encodes CDR1 SEHNR and CDR2 FQNEAQ (reference sequence). This CDR3 is built from 14 residues.

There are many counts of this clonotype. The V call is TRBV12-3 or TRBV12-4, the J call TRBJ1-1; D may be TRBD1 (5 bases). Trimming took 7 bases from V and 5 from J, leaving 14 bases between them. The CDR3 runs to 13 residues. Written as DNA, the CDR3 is TGTGCCAGCACCTCGACAGATACAACTGAAGCTTTCTTT. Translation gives CASTSTDTTEAFF.

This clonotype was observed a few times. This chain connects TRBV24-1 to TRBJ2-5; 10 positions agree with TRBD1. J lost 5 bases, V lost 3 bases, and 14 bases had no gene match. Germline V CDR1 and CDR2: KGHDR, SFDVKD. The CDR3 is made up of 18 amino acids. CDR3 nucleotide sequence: TGTGCCACCAGTGATCTAAAACAAGACAGGGGGCGCGGGGAGACCCAGTACTTC. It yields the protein CATSDLKQDRGRGETQYF.

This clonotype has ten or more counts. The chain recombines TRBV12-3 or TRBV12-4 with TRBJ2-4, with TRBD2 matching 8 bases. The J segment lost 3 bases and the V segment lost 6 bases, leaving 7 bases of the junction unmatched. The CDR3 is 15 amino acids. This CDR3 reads CASSPMGTSKNIQYF. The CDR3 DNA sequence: TGTGCCAGCAGCCCGATGGGGACTAGCAAAAACATTCAGTACTTC.